This is a list of T cell receptor beta chains from one sample in a study of T cell clonotyping in hematopoietic cell transplantation. The protocol was immunoSEQ multiplex PCR, while the TCRdb copy is restricted to in-frame clones and leaves out a portion. Here the sample spans about 9,400 clones, approximately 79% being singletons. Sequences were derived from PBMCs, sampled 180 days after allogeneic stem cell transplant. These TCRs come from a male patient aged 35 to 55 who had an allogeneic stem cell transplant from a related donor, so the T cells may come from the graft donor. Some clones in this sample may be carry-over from other donors' samples. Each CDR3 is given with its conserved first and last residue. The D gene is left open where the match is weak. Rows give clone size only sometimes, using once, few, many, or a class for an expanded clone.

J,D,V,size,CDR3,DNA
TRBJ1-1,-,TRBV5-8,-,CASSFYRVSTEAFF,TGTGCCAGCAGCTTTTACAGGGTGTCCACTGAAGCTTTCTTT
TRBJ1-1,-,TRBV5-1,once,CASSLVPETQAFF,TGCGCCAGCAGCTTGGTTCCCGAGACCCAAGCTTTCTTT
TRBJ1-5,-,TRBV10-3,-,CAISEGLGQPQHF,TGTGCCATCAGTGAGGGTTTGGGTCAGCCCCAGCATTTT
TRBJ1-1,TRBD1,TRBV28,once,CASSAGQVTAEAFF,TGTGCCAGCAGTGCCGGACAGGTGACGGCTGAAGCTTTCTTT
TRBJ2-5,-,TRBV25-1,-,CASSESPQETQYF,TGTGCCAGCAGTGAATCCCCGCAAGAGACCCAGTACTTC
TRBJ2-1,TRBD2,TRBV10-3,-,CAISGVPSGGDNEQFF,TGTGCCATCAGTGGGGTGCCTAGCGGGGGAGACAATGAGCAGTTCTTC
TRBJ2-7,TRBD1,TRBV2,once,CASSDTPDRGVYEQYF,TGTGCCAGCAGTGACACGCCGGACAGGGGGGTCTACGAGCAGTACTTC
TRBJ1-5,-,TRBV27,-,CASSLTGYFNQPQHF,TGTGCCAGCAGTTTAACGGGTTATTTCAATCAGCCCCAGCATTTT
TRBJ2-5,-,TRBV18,-,CASGEYQETQYF,TGTGCCAGCGGAGAGTACCAAGAGACCCAGTACTTC
TRBJ2-1,-,TRBV29-1,-,CSVDGTYYNEQFF,TGCAGCGTTGACGGGACTTACTACAATGAGCAGTTCTTC
TRBJ1-1,TRBD1,TRBV6-5,once,CASRNRGMNTEAFF,TGTGCCAGCAGGAACAGGGGGATGAACACTGAAGCTTTCTTT
TRBJ1-5,-,TRBV29-1,once,CSAGHINQPQHF,TGCAGCGCAGGACACATCAATCAGCCCCAGCATTTT
TRBJ2-3,-,TRBV7-9,-,CASTFINADTQYF,TGTGCCAGCACCTTCATTAATGCAGATACGCAGTATTTT
TRBJ2-3,TRBD2,TRBV5-1,few,CASSLAYFGGGEDTQYF,TGCGCCAGCAGCTTGGCTTATTTCGGGGGGGGAGAGGATACGCAGTATTTT
TRBJ2-2,-,TRBV27,-,CASSYTGTLPGELFF,TGTGCCAGCAGTTACACTGGGACTTTACCCGGGGAGCTGTTTTTT
TRBJ1-5,-,TRBV4-3,once,CASSQDIGQPQHF,TGCGCCAGCAGCCAAGATATTGGTCAGCCCCAGCATTTT
TRBJ2-5,-,TRBV25-1,-,CASSDFQETQYF,TGTGCCAGCAGTGACTTCCAAGAGACCCAGTACTTC
TRBJ2-3,-,TRBV29-1,-,CSVEQEAGSTYTDTQYF,TGCAGCGTTGAACAAGAAGCAGGTTCCACGTACACAGATACGCAGTATTTT
TRBJ1-5,-,TRBV5-6,-,CASSLMSGSKSNQPQHF,TGTGCCAGCAGCTTGATGTCAGGGAGTAAGAGCAATCAGCCCCAGCATTTT
TRBJ2-5,TRBD2,TRBV2,-,CASTRASGGIFETQYF,TGTGCCAGCACCCGAGCTAGCGGGGGTATTTTTGAGACCCAGTACTTC
TRBJ2-7,-,TRBV4-2,few,CASSQEAPPNPSYEQYF,TGTGCCAGCAGCCAAGAAGCTCCCCCGAACCCCTCCTACGAGCAGTACTTC
TRBJ2-6,-,TRBV13,-,CASSNSRTSGANVLTF,TGTGCCAGCAGCAACTCCCGGACATCTGGGGCCAACGTCCTGACTTTC
TRBJ2-1,-,TRBV6-5,-,CASNPVGLTWDEQFF,TGTGCCAGCAATCCTGTGGGACTCACGTGGGATGAGCAGTTCTTC
TRBJ2-1,-,TRBV2,-,CASDGGMYNEQFF,TGTGCCAGCGATGGGGGCATGTACAATGAGCAGTTCTTC
TRBJ2-2,-,TRBV4-2,-,CASSQDVGTGELFF,TGTGCCAGCAGCCAAGATGTGGGCACCGGGGAGCTGTTTTTT